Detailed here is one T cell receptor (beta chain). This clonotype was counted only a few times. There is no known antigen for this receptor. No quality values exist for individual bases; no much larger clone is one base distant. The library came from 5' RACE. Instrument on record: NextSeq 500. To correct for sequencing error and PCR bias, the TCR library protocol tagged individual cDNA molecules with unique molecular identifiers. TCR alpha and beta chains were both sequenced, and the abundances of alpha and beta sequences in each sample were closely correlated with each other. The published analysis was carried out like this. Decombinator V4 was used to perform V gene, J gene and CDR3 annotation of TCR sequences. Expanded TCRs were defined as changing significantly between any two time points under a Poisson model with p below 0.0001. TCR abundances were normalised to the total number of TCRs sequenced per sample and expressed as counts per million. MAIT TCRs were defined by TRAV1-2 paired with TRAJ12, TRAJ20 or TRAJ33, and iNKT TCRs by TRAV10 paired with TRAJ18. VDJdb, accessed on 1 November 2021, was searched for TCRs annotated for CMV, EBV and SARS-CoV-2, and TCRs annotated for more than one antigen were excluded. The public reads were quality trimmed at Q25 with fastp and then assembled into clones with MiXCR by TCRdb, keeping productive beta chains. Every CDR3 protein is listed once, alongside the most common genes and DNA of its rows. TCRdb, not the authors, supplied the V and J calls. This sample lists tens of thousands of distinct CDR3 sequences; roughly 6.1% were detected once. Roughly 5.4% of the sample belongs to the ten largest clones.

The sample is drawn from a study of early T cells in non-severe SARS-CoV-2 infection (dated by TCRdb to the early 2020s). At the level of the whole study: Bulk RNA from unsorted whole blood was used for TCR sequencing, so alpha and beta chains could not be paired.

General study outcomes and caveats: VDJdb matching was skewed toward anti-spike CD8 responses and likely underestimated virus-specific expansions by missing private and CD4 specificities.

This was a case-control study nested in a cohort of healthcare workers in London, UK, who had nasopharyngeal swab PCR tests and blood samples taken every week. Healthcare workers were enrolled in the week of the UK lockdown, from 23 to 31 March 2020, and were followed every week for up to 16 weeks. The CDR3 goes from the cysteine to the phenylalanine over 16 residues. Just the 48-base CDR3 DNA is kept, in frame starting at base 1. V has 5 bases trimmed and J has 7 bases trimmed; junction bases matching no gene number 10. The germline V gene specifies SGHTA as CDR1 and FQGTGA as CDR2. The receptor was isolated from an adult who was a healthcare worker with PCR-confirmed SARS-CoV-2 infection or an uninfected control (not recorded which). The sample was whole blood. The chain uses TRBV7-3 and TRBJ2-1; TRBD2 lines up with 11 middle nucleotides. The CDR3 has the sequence CASSPSSGGARNEQFF. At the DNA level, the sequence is TGTGCCAGCAGCCCTAGTAGCGGGGGGGCCCGGAATGAGCAGTTCTTC.